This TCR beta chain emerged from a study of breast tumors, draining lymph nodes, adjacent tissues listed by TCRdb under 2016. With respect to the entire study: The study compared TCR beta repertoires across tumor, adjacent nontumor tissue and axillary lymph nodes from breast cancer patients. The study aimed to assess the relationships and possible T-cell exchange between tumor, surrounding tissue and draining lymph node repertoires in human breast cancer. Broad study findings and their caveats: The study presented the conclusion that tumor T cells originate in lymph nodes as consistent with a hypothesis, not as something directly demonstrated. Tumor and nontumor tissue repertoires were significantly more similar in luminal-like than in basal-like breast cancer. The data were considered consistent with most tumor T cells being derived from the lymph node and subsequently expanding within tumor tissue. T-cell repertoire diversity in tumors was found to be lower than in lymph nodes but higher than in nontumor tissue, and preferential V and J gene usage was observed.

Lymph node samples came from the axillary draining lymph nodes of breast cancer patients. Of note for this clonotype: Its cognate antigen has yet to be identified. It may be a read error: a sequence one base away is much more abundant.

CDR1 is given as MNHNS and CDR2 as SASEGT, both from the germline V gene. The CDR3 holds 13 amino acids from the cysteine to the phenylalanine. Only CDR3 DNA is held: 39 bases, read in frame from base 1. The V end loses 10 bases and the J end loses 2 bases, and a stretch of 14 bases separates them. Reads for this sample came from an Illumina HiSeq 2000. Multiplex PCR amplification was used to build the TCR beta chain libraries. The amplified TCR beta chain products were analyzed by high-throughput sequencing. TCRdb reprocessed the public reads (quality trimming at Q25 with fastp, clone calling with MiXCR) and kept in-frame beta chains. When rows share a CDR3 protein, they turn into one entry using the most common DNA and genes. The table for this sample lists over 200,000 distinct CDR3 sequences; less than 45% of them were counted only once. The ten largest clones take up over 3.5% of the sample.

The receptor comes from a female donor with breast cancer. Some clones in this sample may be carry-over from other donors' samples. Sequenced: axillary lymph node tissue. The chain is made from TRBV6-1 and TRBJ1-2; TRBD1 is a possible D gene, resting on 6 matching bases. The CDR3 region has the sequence CAIPRGANYGYTF. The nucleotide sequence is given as TGTGCCATCCCCCGGGGGGCCAACTATGGCTACACCTTC.